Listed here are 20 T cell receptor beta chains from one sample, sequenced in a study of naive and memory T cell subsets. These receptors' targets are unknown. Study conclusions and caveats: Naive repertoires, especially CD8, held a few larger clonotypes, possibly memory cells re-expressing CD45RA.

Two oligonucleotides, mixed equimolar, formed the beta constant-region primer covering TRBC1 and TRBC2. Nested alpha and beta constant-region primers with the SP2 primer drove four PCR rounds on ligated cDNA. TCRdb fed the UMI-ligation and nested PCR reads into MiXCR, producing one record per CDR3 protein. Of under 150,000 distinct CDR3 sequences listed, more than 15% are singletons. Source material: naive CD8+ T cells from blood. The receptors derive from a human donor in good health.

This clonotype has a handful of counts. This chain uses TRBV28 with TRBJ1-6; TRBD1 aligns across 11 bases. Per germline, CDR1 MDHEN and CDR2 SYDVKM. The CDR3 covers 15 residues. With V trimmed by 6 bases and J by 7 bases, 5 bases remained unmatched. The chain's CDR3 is CASSNRDRGNSPLHF. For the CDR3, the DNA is TGTGCCAGCAGCAACCGGGACAGGGGGAATTCACCCCTCCACTTT.

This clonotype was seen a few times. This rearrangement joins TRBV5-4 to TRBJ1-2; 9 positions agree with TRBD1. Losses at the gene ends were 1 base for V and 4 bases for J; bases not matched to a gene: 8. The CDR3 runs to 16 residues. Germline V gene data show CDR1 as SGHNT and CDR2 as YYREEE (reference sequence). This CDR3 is CASSLWDRASLYGYTF. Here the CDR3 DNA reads TGTGCCAGCAGCTTGTGGGACAGGGCCTCACTCTATGGCTACACCTTC.

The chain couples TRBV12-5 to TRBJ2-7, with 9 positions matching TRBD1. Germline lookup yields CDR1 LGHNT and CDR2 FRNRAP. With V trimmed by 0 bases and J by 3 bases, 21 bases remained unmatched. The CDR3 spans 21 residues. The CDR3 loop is CASGLVRGGDRVTHWDYEQYF. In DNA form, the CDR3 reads TGTGCTAGTGGTTTGGTGCGAGGGGGGGACAGGGTGACCCACTGGGACTACGAGCAGTACTTC. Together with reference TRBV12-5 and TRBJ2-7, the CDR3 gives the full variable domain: DARVTQTPRHKVTEMGQEVTMRCQPILGHNTVFWYRQTMMQGLELLAYFRNRAPLDDSGMPKDRFSAEMPDATLATLKIQPSEPRDSAVYFCASGLVRGGDRVTHWDYEQYFGPGTRLTVT.

The CDR3 DNA is TGCAGCGTTTCCGGACTAGCGGAGCAGTTCTTC. Translated: CSVSGLAEQFF. This chain uses TRBV29-1 with TRBJ2-1; 9 positions match TRBD2. Unmatched junction bases numbered 3, after V lost 5 bases and J lost 10 bases. There are 11 residues in the CDR3. Germline V lookup: CDR1 SQVTM, CDR2 ANQGSEA.

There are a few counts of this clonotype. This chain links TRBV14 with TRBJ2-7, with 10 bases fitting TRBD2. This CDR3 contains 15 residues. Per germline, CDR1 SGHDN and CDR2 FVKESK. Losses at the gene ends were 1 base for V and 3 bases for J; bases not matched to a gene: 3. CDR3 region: CASSQGTSGLYEQYF. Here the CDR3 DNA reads TGTGCCAGCAGCCAAGGGACTAGCGGCCTCTACGAGCAGTACTTC.

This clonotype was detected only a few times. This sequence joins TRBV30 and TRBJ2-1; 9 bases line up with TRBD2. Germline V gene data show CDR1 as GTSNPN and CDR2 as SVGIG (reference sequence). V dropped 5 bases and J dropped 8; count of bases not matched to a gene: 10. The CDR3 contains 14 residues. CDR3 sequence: CAWDHSGSPDEQFF. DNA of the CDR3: TGTGCCTGGGATCATAGCGGGAGTCCGGATGAGCAGTTCTTC.

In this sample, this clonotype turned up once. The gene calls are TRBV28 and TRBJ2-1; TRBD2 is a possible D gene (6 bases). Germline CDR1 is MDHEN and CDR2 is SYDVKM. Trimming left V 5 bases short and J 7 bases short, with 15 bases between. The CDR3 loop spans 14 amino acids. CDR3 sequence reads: CASSLIAAGNEQFF. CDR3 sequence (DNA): TGTGCCAGCAGTCTAATAGCGGCGGGGAATGAGCAGTTCTTC.

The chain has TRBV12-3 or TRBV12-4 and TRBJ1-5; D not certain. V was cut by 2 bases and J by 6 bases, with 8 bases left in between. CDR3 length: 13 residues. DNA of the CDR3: TGTGCCAGCAGTTTACAAGGGAGTCAGCCCCAGCATTTT. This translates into CASSLQGSQPQHF.

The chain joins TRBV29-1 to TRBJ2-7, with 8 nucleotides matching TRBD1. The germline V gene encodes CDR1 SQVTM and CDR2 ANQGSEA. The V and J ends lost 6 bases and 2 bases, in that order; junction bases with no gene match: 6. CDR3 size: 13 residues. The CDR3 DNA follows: TGCAGCGTCTTGGGACAGGAGGCCTACGAGCAGTACTTC. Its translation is CSVLGQEAYEQYF.

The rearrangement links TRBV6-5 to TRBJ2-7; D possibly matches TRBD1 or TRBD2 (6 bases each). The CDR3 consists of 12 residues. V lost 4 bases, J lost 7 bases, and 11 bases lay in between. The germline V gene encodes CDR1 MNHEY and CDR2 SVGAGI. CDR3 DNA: TGTGCCAGCAGTTCAACAGGGAGGGAGCAGTACTTC. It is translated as CASSSTGREQYF.

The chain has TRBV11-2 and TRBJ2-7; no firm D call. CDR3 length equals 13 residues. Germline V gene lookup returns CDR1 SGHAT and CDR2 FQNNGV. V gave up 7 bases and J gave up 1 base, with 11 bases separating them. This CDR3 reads CASTAELSYEQYF. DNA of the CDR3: TGTGCCAGCACCGCCGAGCTGTCCTACGAGCAGTACTTC.

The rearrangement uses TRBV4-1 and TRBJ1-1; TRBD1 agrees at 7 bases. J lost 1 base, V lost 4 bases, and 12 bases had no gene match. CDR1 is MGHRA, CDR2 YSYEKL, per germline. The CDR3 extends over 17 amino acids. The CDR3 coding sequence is TGCGCCAGCAGCCTGAGCGACAGGGAGGGTTCGAACACTGAAGCTTTCTTT. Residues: CASSLSDREGSNTEAFF.

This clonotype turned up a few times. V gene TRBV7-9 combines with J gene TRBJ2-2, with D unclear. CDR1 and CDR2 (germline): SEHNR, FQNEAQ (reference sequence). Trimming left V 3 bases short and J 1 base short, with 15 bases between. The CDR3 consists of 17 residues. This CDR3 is CASSFLESVLNTGELFF. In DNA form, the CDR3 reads TGTGCCAGCAGCTTCTTAGAGAGTGTGCTGAACACCGGGGAGCTGTTTTTT.

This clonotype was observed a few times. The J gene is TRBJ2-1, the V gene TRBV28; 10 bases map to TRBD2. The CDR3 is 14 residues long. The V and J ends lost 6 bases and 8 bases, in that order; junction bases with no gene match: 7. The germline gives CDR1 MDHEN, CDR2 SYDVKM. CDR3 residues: CASRLAGTVDEQFF. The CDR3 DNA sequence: TGTGCCAGCAGACTAGCGGGAACTGTAGATGAGCAGTTCTTC.

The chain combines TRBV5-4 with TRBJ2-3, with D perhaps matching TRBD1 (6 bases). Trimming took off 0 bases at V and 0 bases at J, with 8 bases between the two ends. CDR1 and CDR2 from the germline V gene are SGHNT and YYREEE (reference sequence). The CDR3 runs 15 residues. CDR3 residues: CASSLVGTSTDTQYF. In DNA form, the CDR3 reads TGTGCCAGCAGCTTGGTTGGGACAAGCACAGATACGCAGTATTTT.

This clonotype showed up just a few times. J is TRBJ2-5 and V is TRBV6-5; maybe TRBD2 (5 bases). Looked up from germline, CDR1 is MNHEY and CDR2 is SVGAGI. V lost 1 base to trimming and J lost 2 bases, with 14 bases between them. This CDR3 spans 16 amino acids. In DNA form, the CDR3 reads TGTGCCAGCAGTTACTTCTCAGGAGGACCACAAGAGACCCAGTACTTC. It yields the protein CASSYFSGGPQETQYF.

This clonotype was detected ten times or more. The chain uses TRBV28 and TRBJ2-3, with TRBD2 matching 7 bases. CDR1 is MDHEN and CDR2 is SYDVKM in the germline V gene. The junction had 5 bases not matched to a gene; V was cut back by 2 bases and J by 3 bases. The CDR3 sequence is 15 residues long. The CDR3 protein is CASSLLGGSTDTQYF. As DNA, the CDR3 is TGTGCCAGCAGTTTACTGGGCGGGAGTACAGATACGCAGTATTTT.

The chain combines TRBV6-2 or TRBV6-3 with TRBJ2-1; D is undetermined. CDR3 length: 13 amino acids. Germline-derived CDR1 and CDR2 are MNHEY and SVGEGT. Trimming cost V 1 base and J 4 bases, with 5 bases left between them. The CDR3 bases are TGTGCCAGCAGTTACTTTGTTTACAATGAGCAGTTCTTC. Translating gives CASSYFVYNEQFF.

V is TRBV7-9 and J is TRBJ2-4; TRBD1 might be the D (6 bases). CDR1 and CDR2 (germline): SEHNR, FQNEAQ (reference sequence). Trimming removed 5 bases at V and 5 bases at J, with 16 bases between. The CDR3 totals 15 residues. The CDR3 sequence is CASSPPGTSQNIQYF. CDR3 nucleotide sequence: TGTGCCAGCAGCCCCCCCGGGACATCCCAAAACATTCAGTACTTC. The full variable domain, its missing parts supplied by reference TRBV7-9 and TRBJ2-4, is DTGVSQNPRHKITKRGQNVTFRCDPISEHNRLYWYRQTLGQGPEFLTYFQNEAQLEKSRLLSDRFSAERPKGSFSTLEIQRTEQGDSAMYLCASSPPGTSQNIQYFGAGTRLSVL.

The DNA for the CDR3 is TGCAGCGTTGAAGATGTAAGCGGGAAATACAATGAGCAGTTCTTC. Its protein product is CSVEDVSGKYNEQFF. This chain joins TRBV29-1 and TRBJ2-1, with 7 nucleotides matching TRBD2. With 0 bases clipped from V and 4 bases from J, the junction kept 6 bases outside the gene matches. Germline V CDR1 and CDR2: SQVTM, ANQGSEA. This CDR3 spans 15 amino acids.